This T cell receptor beta chain was identified in a study of shared clonotypes between healthy human individuals. Study overall: Samples came from two female and a few male donors aged 18 to 49. CD4 naive and CD4 memory each took three plates per donor, while CD8 naive took two and CD8 memory one.

On this clone: The antigen remains undetermined.

Only in-frame clones appear in the TCRdb table, and some are missing; sequencing was by immunoSEQ multiplex PCR. This table holds about 2.2 million clones, under 95% found once. Germline V CDR1 and CDR2: GTSNPN, SVGIG (reference sequence). The V segment lost 8 bases and the J segment 6 bases; nucleotides outside the gene matches: 4. The CDR3 has 10 residues. Study-level results: The study's rarefaction showed incomplete sorted-subset sequencing despite large depth. Naive subsets generally exceeded memory subsets in estimated richness.

Naive CD8 cells, CD45RO-negative and positively selected for CCR7, excluded terminally differentiated effector memory CD45RA+ cells. V gene TRBV30 combines with J gene TRBJ2-7, with 7 positions matching TRBD2. The sequenced sample consisted of naive CD8+ T cells from PBMCs. The TCR comes from a man aged 18 to 29 in good health. Some clones in this sample may be carry-over from other donors' samples. The CDR3 DNA is TGTGCCGGGGAGGGAAGCGAGCAGTACTTC. Its translation is CAGEGSEQYF.